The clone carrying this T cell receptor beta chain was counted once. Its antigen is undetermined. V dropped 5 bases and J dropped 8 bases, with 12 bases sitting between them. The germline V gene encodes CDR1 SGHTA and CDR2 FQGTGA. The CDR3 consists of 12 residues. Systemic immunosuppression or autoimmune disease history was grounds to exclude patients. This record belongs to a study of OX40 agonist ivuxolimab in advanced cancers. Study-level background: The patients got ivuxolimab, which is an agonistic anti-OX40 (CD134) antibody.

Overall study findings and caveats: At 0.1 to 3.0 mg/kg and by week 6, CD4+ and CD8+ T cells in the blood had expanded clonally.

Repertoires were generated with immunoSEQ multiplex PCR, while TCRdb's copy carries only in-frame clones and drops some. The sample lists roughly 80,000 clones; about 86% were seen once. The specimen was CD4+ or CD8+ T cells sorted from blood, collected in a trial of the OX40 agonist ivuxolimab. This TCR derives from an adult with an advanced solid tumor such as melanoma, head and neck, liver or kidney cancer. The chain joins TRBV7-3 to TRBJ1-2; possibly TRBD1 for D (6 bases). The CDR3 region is CASSHKTGGYTF. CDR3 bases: TGTGCCAGCAGCCACAAGACAGGCGGCTACACCTTC.